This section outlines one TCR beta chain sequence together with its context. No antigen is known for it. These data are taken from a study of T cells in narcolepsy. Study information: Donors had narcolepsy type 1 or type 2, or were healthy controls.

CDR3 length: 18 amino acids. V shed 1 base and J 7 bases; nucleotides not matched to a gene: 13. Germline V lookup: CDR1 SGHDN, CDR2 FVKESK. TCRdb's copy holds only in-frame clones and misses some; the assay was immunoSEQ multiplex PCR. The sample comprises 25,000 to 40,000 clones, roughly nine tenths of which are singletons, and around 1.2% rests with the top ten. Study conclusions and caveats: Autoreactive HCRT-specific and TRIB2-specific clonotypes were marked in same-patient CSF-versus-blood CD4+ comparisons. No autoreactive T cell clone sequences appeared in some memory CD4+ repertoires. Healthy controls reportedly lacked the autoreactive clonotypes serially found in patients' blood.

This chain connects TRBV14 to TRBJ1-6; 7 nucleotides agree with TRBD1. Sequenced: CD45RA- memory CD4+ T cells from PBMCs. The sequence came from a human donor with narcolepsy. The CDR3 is CASSQVPFITGDNSPLHF. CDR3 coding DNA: TGTGCCAGCAGCCAAGTCCCGTTCATAACAGGGGACAATTCACCCCTCCACTTT.